The 22 T cell receptor beta chains listed next were all sequenced from one sample in a study of shared clonotypes between healthy human individuals. Repertoires were generated with immunoSEQ multiplex PCR, while TCRdb's copy carries only in-frame clones and drops some. The table shows under 1,100,000 clones, with 75% to 80% occurring only once. The sample comprised memory CD4+ T cells from PBMCs. Subset defined: CD45RA-negative fraction. All receptors come from a man between 18 and 35 years old in good health. Some clones in this sample may be carry-over from other donors' samples.

This CDR3 reads CSVRDDPNEKLFF. The CDR3, as DNA: TGCAGCGTTCGAGACGACCCAAATGAAAAACTGTTTTTT. This chain connects TRBV29-1 to TRBJ1-4; D unresolved. V lost 5 bases, J lost 5 bases, and 12 bases lay in between. The CDR3 sequence is 13 residues long. Germline values: CDR1 SQVTM, CDR2 ANQGSEA. The whole variable domain, filled in from reference TRBV29-1 and TRBJ1-4, reads SAVISQKPSRDICQRGTSLTIQCQVDSQVTMMFWYRQQPGQSLTLIATANQGSEATYESGFVIDKFPISRPNLTFSTLTVSNMSPEDSSIYLCSVRDDPNEKLFFGSGTQLSVL.

This sequence joins TRBV5-1 and TRBJ1-1; 10 bases fit TRBD1. J lost 0 bases, V lost 5 bases, and 10 bases had no gene match. The CDR3 has 17 residues. Germline CDR1 reads SGHRS; CDR2 reads YFSETQ. CDR3 in DNA: TGCGCCAGCAGTCGGACCGGGACAGGGGACATGAACACTGAAGCTTTCTTT. As protein: CASSRTGTGDMNTEAFF.

The chain recombines TRBV7-3 with TRBJ2-7, with D possibly being TRBD1 (5 bases). The CDR3 is 14 residues long. Germline V gives CDR1 SGHTA, CDR2 FQGTGA. The V end was cut by 5 bases, the J end by 1 base, with 12 bases between. In nucleotides, the CDR3 is TGTGCCAGCAGCCCCACGACAGTTTCCTACGAGCAGTACTTC. The encoded protein is CASSPTTVSYEQYF. The whole variable domain, remainder taken from reference TRBV7-3 and TRBJ2-7, is GAGVSQTPSNKVTEKGKYVELRCDPISGHTALYWYRQSLGQGPEFLIYFQGTGAADDSGLPNDRFFAVRPEGSVSTLKIQRTERGDSAVYLCASSPTTVSYEQYFGPGTRLTVT.

A few counts support this clone. The chain couples TRBV5-6 to TRBJ1-2; 11 bases align to TRBD1. The CDR3 has 19 residues. Unmatched junction bases numbered 17, after V lost 3 bases and J lost 4 bases. In germline, CDR1 is SGHDT, CDR2 YYEEEE. CDR3 sequence (DNA): TGTGCCAGCAGCTCCACTTCCCGTCGCTCGGGACAGGGGGGCTATGGCTACACCTTC. Translated: CASSSTSRRSGQGGYGYTF.

This clone has a single count. The rearrangement joins TRBV7-9 to TRBJ2-2; 12 positions agree with TRBD2. The CDR3 has 17 residues. Germline assignment: CDR1 SEHNR and CDR2 FQNEAQ (reference sequence). Germline trimming cut 6 bases from V and 6 bases from J; bases unmatched to any gene: 11. The CDR3 coding sequence is TGTGCCAGCAGGCCTGGTATCCTAGCGGGAGGGCCCGGGGAGCTGTTTTTT. Translation gives CASRPGILAGGPGELFF. The full variable domain, in which reference TRBV7-9 and TRBJ2-2 provide the parts outside the CDR3, is DTGVSQNPRHKITKRGQNVTFRCDPISEHNRLYWYRQTLGQGPEFLTYFQNEAQLEKSRLLSDRFSAERPKGSFSTLEIQRTEQGDSAMYLCASRPGILAGGPGELFFGEGSRLTVL.

The rearrangement links TRBV19 to TRBJ2-1; weak D call: TRBD1 (6 bases). The CDR3 totals 14 residues. Germline V lookup: CDR1 LNHDA, CDR2 SQIVND (reference sequence). The ends were cut back, 8 bases at V and 5 bases at J, with 16 bases in the middle. The CDR3 loop reads CASVSPGVNNEQFF. The CDR3, as DNA: TGTGCCAGTGTTTCCCCAGGGGTAAACAATGAGCAGTTCTTC.

The chain employs TRBV2 and TRBJ2-2, with 8 nucleotides matching TRBD1. Germline trimming cut 6 bases from V and 6 bases from J; bases unmatched to any gene: 6. Germline loops: CDR1 SNHLY, CDR2 FYNNEI. CDR3 length equals 14 residues. The chain's CDR3 is CASSGQGGPGELFF. The CDR3 DNA reads as TGTGCCAGCAGCGGACAGGGTGGGCCCGGGGAGCTGTTTTTT.

The J gene is TRBJ2-1, the V gene TRBV7-3; possibly TRBD2 for D (7 bases). With 0 bases removed from V and 2 bases from J, the gap between germline ends came to 8 bases. This CDR3 has 15 residues. Germline assignment: CDR1 SGHTA and CDR2 FQGTGA. CDR3 in DNA: TGTGCCAGCAGCTTAACCGGGGGGCCCTACAATGAGCAGTTCTTC. Translation gives CASSLTGGPYNEQFF.

V is TRBV13 and J is TRBJ1-3; perhaps TRBD1 as D (6 bases). The CDR3 is 14 residues long. Germline V gene data show CDR1 as PRHDT and CDR2 as FYEKMQ (reference sequence). The V end was cut by 2 bases, the J end by 4 bases, with 9 bases between. The CDR3 here is CASSLTGTGNTIYF. The CDR3 DNA reads as TGTGCCAGCAGCTTAACCGGGACAGGAAACACCATATATTTT.

The chain links TRBV6-1 to TRBJ1-5, with D hard to call. CDR1 MNHNS and CDR2 SASEGT come from the germline V gene. CDR3 length: 11 residues. V lost 6 bases, J lost 6 bases, and 6 bases lay in between. The CDR3 nucleotides read TGTGCCAGCAGGGTCGGTCAGCCCCAGCATTTT. It codes for CASRVGQPQHF.

The chain uses TRBV4-1 and TRBJ2-6, with 9 bases matching TRBD1. The V and J ends lost 1 base and 9 bases, in that order; junction bases with no gene match: 10. Germline CDR1 and CDR2: MGHRA and YSYEKL. The CDR3 has 17 residues. This chain's CDR3 is CASSQGAGQGPGNVLTF. In nucleotides, the CDR3 is TGCGCCAGCAGCCAAGGAGCGGGACAGGGCCCAGGCAACGTCCTGACTTTC.

This clone showed up just once. The rearrangement uses TRBV2 and TRBJ2-2; TRBD1 aligns across 7 bases. Trimming cost V 6 bases and J 6 bases; bases outside gene matches: 7. This CDR3 has 14 amino acids. Germline V gives CDR1 SNHLY, CDR2 FYNNEI. The CDR3 here is CASRGDSAAGELFF. CDR3 DNA sequence: TGTGCCAGCAGGGGGGACAGTGCCGCCGGGGAGCTGTTTTTT.

Turning to this clone: Other DNA sequences in the sample encode the same CDR3. This chain links TRBV15 with TRBJ2-2; D unclear. Germline V gene sequence: CDR1 LNHNV, CDR2 YYDKDF (reference sequence). Trimming cost V 0 bases and J 6 bases, with 2 bases left between them. The CDR3 is 12 amino acids. CDR3: CATSRESGELFF. For the CDR3, the DNA is TGTGCCACCAGCAGAGAATCCGGGGAGCTGTTTTTT.

This chain joins TRBV7-9 and TRBJ2-7, with 13 bases matching TRBD2. J gave up 6 bases and V 5 bases, and 7 bases lay outside the gene matches. Germline lookup yields CDR1 SEHNR and CDR2 FQNEAQ (reference sequence). The CDR3 has 15 amino acids. CDR3 sequence reads: CASSPTSGRGVEQYF. CDR3 coding DNA: TGTGCCAGCAGCCCCACTAGCGGGAGGGGGGTCGAGCAGTACTTC.

The chain carries TRBV5-6 and TRBJ2-7; 10 nucleotides line up with TRBD2. The CDR3 has 15 residues. Germline V gene lookup returns CDR1 SGHDT and CDR2 YYEEEE. V was clipped by 4 bases and J by 4 bases; unmatched bases: 8. CDR3 nucleotide sequence: TGTGCCAGCAGCCCACCTAGCGGGAGATCTTACGAGCAGTACTTC. As protein: CASSPPSGRSYEQYF.

This clone was found a few times. V is TRBV9 and J is TRBJ2-5; perhaps TRBD2 as D (6 bases). The V gene lost 1 base and the J gene lost 3 bases, with 13 bases spanning the gap. Germline V CDR1 and CDR2: SGDLS, YYNGEE. The CDR3 is 15 amino acids. The CDR3 reads CASSVRLGGEETQYF. The CDR3 DNA is TGTGCCAGCAGCGTACGTCTCGGGGGAGAAGAGACCCAGTACTTC.

The chain combines TRBV10-1 with TRBJ2-5; no reliable D call. Trimming removed 4 bases at V and 1 base at J, with 13 bases between. The germline V gene has CDR1 WNHNN and CDR2 SYGVQD (reference sequence). This CDR3 is 15 amino acids long. The CDR3 DNA follows: TGCGCCAGCAGTGCCGGTCGGCGATTCCAAGAGACCCAGTACTTC. The encoded protein is CASSAGRRFQETQYF.

This chain's CDR3 is CASSPSARGQGDTGELFF. CDR3 coding DNA: TGTGCCAGCTCACCGTCGGCGCGGGGGCAAGGGGACACCGGGGAGCTGTTTTTT. The V gene is TRBV18, the J gene TRBJ2-2; D may be TRBD2 (7 bases). Germline V CDR1 and CDR2: KGHSH, LQKENI. This CDR3 spans 18 amino acids. Trimming left V 3 bases short and J 3 bases short, with 20 bases between.

Of note for this clone: This specimen includes other DNA sequences encoding the same CDR3. The chain links TRBV2 to TRBJ1-1; D possibly corresponds to TRBD1 (5 bases). Germline CDR1 and CDR2: SNHLY and FYNNEI. The CDR3 totals 14 residues. V lost 2 bases and J 0 bases, leaving 7 bases between the germline ends. The CDR3, as DNA: TGTGCCAGCAGTGAACAAGGGGTGAACACTGAAGCTTTCTTT. Translated: CASSEQGVNTEAFF.

The V gene is TRBV6-1, the J gene TRBJ2-7, with D unresolved. V was cut by 2 bases and J by 3 bases, with 5 bases left in between. CDR3 size: 12 residues. Germline V gene lookup returns CDR1 MNHNS and CDR2 SASEGT. CDR3 region: CASSEHNYEQYF. The CDR3 coding sequence is TGTGCCAGCAGTGAACACAACTACGAGCAGTACTTC.

The chain recombines TRBV7-2 with TRBJ2-7, with TRBD2 matching over 7 bases. Trimming cost V 8 bases and J 3 bases; bases outside gene matches: 10. The germline V gene has CDR1 SGHTA and CDR2 FQGNSA. This CDR3 is built from 14 residues. The CDR3 protein is CASSGGMILYEQYF. The CDR3 nucleotides read TGTGCCAGCTCCGGGGGGATGATTCTCTACGAGCAGTACTTC. The full variable domain, in which reference TRBV7-2 and TRBJ2-7 provide the parts outside the CDR3, is GAGVSQSPSNKVTEKGKDVELRCDPISGHTALYWYRQSLGQGLEFLIYFQGNSAPDKSGLPSDRFSAERTGGSVSTLTIQRTQQEDSAVYLCASSGGMILYEQYFGPGTRLTVT.

This clone was seen just once. The chain employs TRBV7-2 and TRBJ1-5; D is perhaps TRBD1 (6 bases). In germline, CDR1 is SGHTA, CDR2 FQGNSA. The CDR3 is 15 residues long. V gave up 6 bases and J gave up 4 bases, with 16 bases separating them. The CDR3 is CASSYTGNTNQPQHF. DNA for the CDR3: TGTGCCAGCAGTTATACAGGGAACACTAATCAGCCCCAGCATTTT.